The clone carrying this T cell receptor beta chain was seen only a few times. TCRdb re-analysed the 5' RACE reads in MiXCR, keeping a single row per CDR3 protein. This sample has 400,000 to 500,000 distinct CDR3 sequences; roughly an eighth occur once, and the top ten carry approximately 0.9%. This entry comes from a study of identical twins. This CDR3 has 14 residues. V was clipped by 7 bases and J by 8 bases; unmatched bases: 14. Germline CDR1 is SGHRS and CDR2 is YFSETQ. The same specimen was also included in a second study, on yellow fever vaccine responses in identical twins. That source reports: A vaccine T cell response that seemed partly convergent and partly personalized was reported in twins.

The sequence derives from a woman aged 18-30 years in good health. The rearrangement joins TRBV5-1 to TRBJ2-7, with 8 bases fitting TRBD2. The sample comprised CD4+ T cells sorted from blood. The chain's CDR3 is CASGPGLAPWKQYF. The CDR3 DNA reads TGCGCCAGCGGCCCCGGACTAGCCCCGTGGAAGCAGTACTTC.